The following is a T cell receptor (beta chain) sequence with its context. Its matching antigen is unknown. The time point denotes: late sampling 161 to 241 days after vaccination in a few convalescent patients. The treatment is: approximately 11-day PBMC culture with coronavirus spike peptide pools or control peptides (ViraFEST assay). V was pared by 3 bases and J by 5 bases, with 8 bases of the junction left unmatched. The germline V gene has CDR1 SGHTA and CDR2 FQGNSA. The CDR3 is 15 amino acids. The data were taken from a study of vaccination and CD4 T cells after COVID-19. Cultured CD4+ T cells had their DNA profiled by the Oncomine TCR Beta short-read assay. Each CDR3 protein is one row after TCRdb ran MiXCR on the PCR reads. The data contain tens of thousands of distinct CDR3 sequences, around a third of them seen just once; the ten biggest clones take up over 9.5%.

V is TRBV7-2 and J is TRBJ1-1; 8 bases fit TRBD1. The sample consisted of CD4+ T cells from blood, cultured in vitro, taken about 7 months after SARS-CoV-2 vaccination. The TCR originated in a human donor who had recovered from COVID-19. This chain's CDR3 is CASSFQGAVLTEAFF. CDR3 bases: TGTGCCAGCAGCTTTCAGGGGGCGGTTCTGACTGAAGCTTTCTTT.